This T cell receptor (beta chain) is drawn from a study of primary melanoma T cells and metastatic recurrence. The method was immunoSEQ multiplex PCR; TCRdb's version includes in-frame clones alone and lacks a portion of them. Seen here are roughly 300 clones, 90% observed once, and the top ten hold about a tenth. Study conclusions and caveats: Reportedly, T-cell fraction predicted progression-free survival beyond thickness, ulceration, mitoses, age. Suggested, not shown: primary melanomas can contain effective antitumor T cells. Melanomas with T-cell fraction above 20% appeared to have better outcomes. Combined with tumor thickness, T-cell fraction reportedly beat other histopathological additions.

The V gene's germline CDR1 is LNHDA and CDR2 SQIVND (reference sequence). The CDR3 sequence is 14 residues long. V was trimmed by 3 bases and J by 7 bases, leaving 12 bases between them. As regards this clone: The target antigen is unknown.

This clonotype was obtained from a human donor with melanoma. The sample comprised melanoma tumor tissue. The genes are TRBV19 and TRBJ2-2, with D unresolved. This chain's CDR3 is CASSMNRMGGELFF. CDR3 bases: TGTGCCAGTAGTATGAACCGTATGGGCGGGGAGCTGTTTTTT.